Listed below are T cell receptor beta chains from one sample, sequenced in a study of blood T cell repertoires in COVID-19. Sequenced by immunoSEQ multiplex PCR; TCRdb stores in-frame clones only, minus some. The sample yields about 200,000 clones, about 80% seen once. The material sequenced was PBMCs or T cells enriched from blood (not recorded which). All receptors come from a man in his forties or fifties who had recovered from COVID-19. CDR3s include the opening cysteine and the closing phenylalanine or tryptophan. Fields, in order: V gene, D gene, clone size, J gene, CDR3 DNA, CDR3 protein. D genes are given only for firm matches. Rows give clone size only sometimes, using once, few, many, or a class for an expanded clone.

v_call: TRBV19; d_call: NA; clone_size: NA; j_call: TRBJ1-1; cdr3_nt: TGTGCCAGTAGCCGCGGGACGTTGGTAGGCGGCACTGAAGCTTTCTTT; cdr3_aa: CASSRGTLVGGTEAFF
v_call: TRBV18; d_call: NA; clone_size: NA; j_call: TRBJ1-3; cdr3_nt: TGTGCCAGCTCACCATTGGGAGTTCCTGGAAACACCATATATTTT; cdr3_aa: CASSPLGVPGNTIYF
v_call: TRBV19; d_call: NA; clone_size: NA; j_call: TRBJ1-2; cdr3_nt: TGTGCCAGTAGTCTTGATGTAGAAACGTATGGCTACACCTTC; cdr3_aa: CASSLDVETYGYTF
v_call: TRBV6-4; d_call: NA; clone_size: NA; j_call: TRBJ1-6; cdr3_nt: TGTGCCAGCAAGCATAGCTCCTATAATTCACCCCTCCACTTT; cdr3_aa: CASKHSSYNSPLHF
v_call: TRBV10-3; d_call: TRBD1; clone_size: NA; j_call: TRBJ1-1; cdr3_nt: TGTGCCATCAGGAGGGACAGGGAGAAAGCTTTCTTT; cdr3_aa: CAIRRDREKAFF
v_call: TRBV7-2; d_call: TRBD2; clone_size: NA; j_call: TRBJ2-5; cdr3_nt: TGTGCCAGCAGCTTAAGGCAGCGGGGGACCCAGTACTTC; cdr3_aa: CASSLRQRGTQYF
v_call: TRBV4-1; d_call: NA; clone_size: NA; j_call: TRBJ2-7; cdr3_nt: TGCGCCAGCAGCCAATCGACAGGTTTCTACGAGCAGTACTTC; cdr3_aa: CASSQSTGFYEQYF
v_call: TRBV11-2; d_call: NA; clone_size: NA; j_call: TRBJ2-5; cdr3_nt: TGTGCCAGCAGCTTAGCAGGGTCCCTAGGGGGAGAGACCCAGTACTTC; cdr3_aa: CASSLAGSLGGETQYF
v_call: TRBV4-1; d_call: NA; clone_size: NA; j_call: TRBJ1-6; cdr3_nt: TGCGCCAGCAGCTCAGGACAGCTAGAGCATTCACCCCTCCACTTT; cdr3_aa: CASSSGQLEHSPLHF
v_call: TRBV7-8; d_call: TRBD2; clone_size: NA; j_call: TRBJ2-2; cdr3_nt: TGTGCCAGCAGCTGGAAAGGGATAGCGGGGGCTACGAACACCGGGGAGCTGTTTTTT; cdr3_aa: CASSWKGIAGATNTGELFF
v_call: TRBV6-5; d_call: NA; clone_size: NA; j_call: TRBJ1-2; cdr3_nt: TGTGCCAGCAGTCGTTCCCACAACAACTATGGCTACACCTTC; cdr3_aa: CASSRSHNNYGYTF
v_call: TRBV4-2; d_call: TRBD2; clone_size: NA; j_call: TRBJ2-1; cdr3_nt: TGTGCCAGCAGCCTCCTTTCTAGCGGGGTATTCCACGGCAATGAGCAGTTCTTC; cdr3_aa: CASSLLSSGVFHGNEQFF
v_call: TRBV5-1; d_call: NA; clone_size: NA; j_call: TRBJ2-1; cdr3_nt: TGCGCCAGCAGCCCTCGACTGAATGAGCAGTTCTTC; cdr3_aa: CASSPRLNEQFF
v_call: TRBV18; d_call: TRBD1; clone_size: NA; j_call: TRBJ1-1; cdr3_nt: TGTGCCAGCTCACCTGATTCCGGGACAGGGTTAGTCAACACTGAAGCTTTCTTT; cdr3_aa: CASSPDSGTGLVNTEAFF
v_call: TRBV5-1; d_call: TRBD1; clone_size: NA; j_call: TRBJ1-1; cdr3_nt: TGCGCCAGCAGCACCCGAGGGACAGATCCGAACACTGAAGCTTTCTTT; cdr3_aa: CASSTRGTDPNTEAFF
v_call: TRBV3-1/TRBV3-2; d_call: NA; clone_size: NA; j_call: TRBJ1-2; cdr3_nt: TGTGCCAGCAGCCAACAGCAGGGTAACAGCTATGGCTACACCTTC; cdr3_aa: CASSQQQGNSYGYTF
v_call: TRBV18; d_call: TRBD1; clone_size: NA; j_call: TRBJ1-2; cdr3_nt: TGTGCCAGCTCACCCCAGACAGGGGAAGCTAACTATGGCTACACCTTC; cdr3_aa: CASSPQTGEANYGYTF
v_call: TRBV7-9; d_call: NA; clone_size: NA; j_call: TRBJ2-5; cdr3_nt: TGTGCCAGCAGCTTAGGTGGCAGGGGGGTAGAGACCCAGTACTTC; cdr3_aa: CASSLGGRGVETQYF
v_call: TRBV5-4; d_call: TRBD1; clone_size: NA; j_call: TRBJ1-4; cdr3_nt: TGTGCCAGCAGCTCCCAGGGGGCAGCTAATGAAAAACTGTTTTTT; cdr3_aa: CASSSQGAANEKLFF
v_call: TRBV7-9; d_call: TRBD1; clone_size: NA; j_call: TRBJ1-4; cdr3_nt: TGTGCCAGCAGCTTTTTGGGGACAGGGAATGAAAAACTGTTTTTT; cdr3_aa: CASSFLGTGNEKLFF
v_call: TRBV11-2; d_call: NA; clone_size: NA; j_call: TRBJ1-5; cdr3_nt: TGTGCCAGCAGTGGGGAGATCAATCAGCCCCAGCATTTT; cdr3_aa: CASSGEINQPQHF
v_call: TRBV5-8; d_call: NA; clone_size: once; j_call: TRBJ2-6; cdr3_nt: TGTGCCAGCAGCTTGGGGCTAGACTCTGGGGCCAACGTCCTGACTTTC; cdr3_aa: CASSLGLDSGANVLTF
v_call: TRBV6-2/TRBV6-3; d_call: TRBD1; clone_size: NA; j_call: TRBJ1-2; cdr3_nt: TGTGCCAGCACCCCCGGACAGGGGGTGCATGGCTACACCTTC; cdr3_aa: CASTPGQGVHGYTF
v_call: TRBV5-5; d_call: TRBD2; clone_size: NA; j_call: TRBJ2-7; cdr3_nt: TGTGCCAGCAGCTTCGAACTAGCGGGGGGACCGCCCTACGAGCAGTACTTC; cdr3_aa: CASSFELAGGPPYEQYF
v_call: TRBV5-1; d_call: NA; clone_size: NA; j_call: TRBJ1-6; cdr3_nt: TGCGCCAGCAGCTTGGCAGGGAACTCCTATAATTCACCCCTCCACTTT; cdr3_aa: CASSLAGNSYNSPLHF
v_call: TRBV29-1; d_call: NA; clone_size: NA; j_call: TRBJ1-2; cdr3_nt: TGCAGCGTTGAACGGGACACCGGATCGAGTAATGGCTACACCTTC; cdr3_aa: CSVERDTGSSNGYTF
v_call: TRBV4-2; d_call: TRBD2; clone_size: NA; j_call: TRBJ2-3; cdr3_nt: TGTGCCAGCAGCCCGCTAGCTAGCGGGGGGGTAGATACGCAGTATTTT; cdr3_aa: CASSPLASGGVDTQYF
v_call: TRBV29-1; d_call: TRBD1; clone_size: NA; j_call: TRBJ2-5; cdr3_nt: TGCAGCGTAGAAAGGGGGCCCCAAGAGACCCAGTACTTC; cdr3_aa: CSVERGPQETQYF
v_call: TRBV18; d_call: TRBD1; clone_size: NA; j_call: TRBJ1-2; cdr3_nt: TGTGCCAGCTCACCACAGGGGGCTTATGGCTACACCTTC; cdr3_aa: CASSPQGAYGYTF
v_call: TRBV12-3/TRBV12-4; d_call: TRBD1; clone_size: NA; j_call: TRBJ2-7; cdr3_nt: TGTGCCAGCAGTACAGGGGGTCCCTACGAGCAGTACTTC; cdr3_aa: CASSTGGPYEQYF
v_call: TRBV7-9; d_call: NA; clone_size: few; j_call: TRBJ1-1; cdr3_nt: TGTGCCAGCAGCTCGCAGGGGCTTACGCGGGCTTTCTTT; cdr3_aa: CASSSQGLTRAFF
v_call: TRBV2; d_call: TRBD2; clone_size: NA; j_call: TRBJ2-7; cdr3_nt: TGTGCCAGCAGTGAATCTTGGACTACAGCGGGGGGGTACTCCTACGAGCAGTACTTC; cdr3_aa: CASSESWTTAGGYSYEQYF
v_call: TRBV5-4; d_call: NA; clone_size: NA; j_call: TRBJ2-2; cdr3_nt: TGTGCCAGCAGCTTGGAACCTTACGGGGCCGGGGAGCTGTTTTTT; cdr3_aa: CASSLEPYGAGELFF
v_call: TRBV30; d_call: NA; clone_size: NA; j_call: TRBJ1-6; cdr3_nt: TGTGCCTGGACGTTCGGTTCATCGGAGAAGAGCTCCTATAATTCACCCCTCCACTTT; cdr3_aa: CAWTFGSSEKSSYNSPLHF
v_call: TRBV6-1; d_call: TRBD1; clone_size: NA; j_call: TRBJ2-7; cdr3_nt: TGTGCCAGCATCCCCGGACAGGGCTCCATCTACGAGCAGTACTTC; cdr3_aa: CASIPGQGSIYEQYF
v_call: TRBV4-1; d_call: NA; clone_size: NA; j_call: TRBJ2-1; cdr3_nt: TGCGCCAGCAGCCAAGGACGGGGATATGAGCAGTTCTTC; cdr3_aa: CASSQGRGYEQFF
v_call: TRBV7-2; d_call: NA; clone_size: NA; j_call: TRBJ1-1; cdr3_nt: TGTGCCAGCAGCCTCGACTGGACTGAAGCTTTCTTT; cdr3_aa: CASSLDWTEAFF